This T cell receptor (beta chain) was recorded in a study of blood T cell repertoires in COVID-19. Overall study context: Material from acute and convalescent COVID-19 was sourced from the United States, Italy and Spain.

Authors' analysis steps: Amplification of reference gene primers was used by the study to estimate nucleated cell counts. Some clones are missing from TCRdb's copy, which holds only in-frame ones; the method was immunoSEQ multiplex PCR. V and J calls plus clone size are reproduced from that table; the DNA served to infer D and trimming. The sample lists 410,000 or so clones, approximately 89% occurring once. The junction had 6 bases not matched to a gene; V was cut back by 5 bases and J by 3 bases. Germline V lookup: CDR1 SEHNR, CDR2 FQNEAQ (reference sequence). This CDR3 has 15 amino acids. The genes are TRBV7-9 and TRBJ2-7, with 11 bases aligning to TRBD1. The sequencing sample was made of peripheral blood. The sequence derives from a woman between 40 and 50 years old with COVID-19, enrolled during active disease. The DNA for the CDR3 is TGTGCCAGCAGCCCACCGGGACAGGGGGGCTACGAGCAGTACTTC. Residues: CASSPPGQGGYEQYF.